One sample yielded the 8 T cell receptor beta chains listed below, sequenced in a study of T cell changes during pregnancy in multiple sclerosis. Libraries were prepared by immunoSEQ multiplex PCR; TCRdb keeps only in-frame clonotypes and omits some of them. The sample yields 45,000 to 70,000 clones, roughly 90% seen once. This specimen consisted of CD4+ T cells from peripheral blood mononuclear cells, obtained after pregnancy. The receptors here all came from a female donor in good health, enrolled as a control in a pregnancy study.

V usage is TRBV7-2 and J usage is TRBJ2-2, with 7 bases lining up with TRBD1. This CDR3 contains 17 residues. Looked up from germline, CDR1 is SGHTA and CDR2 is FQGNSA. V lost 1 base, J lost 1 base, and 6 bases stayed unmatched. The CDR3 region has the DNA TGTGCCAGCAGCTTAGACTTGGACAGGTGGAACACCGGGGAGCTGTTTTTT. It specifies CASSLDLDRWNTGELFF.

The chain has TRBV7-9 and TRBJ1-3; 7 nucleotides agree with TRBD1. The V gene's germline CDR1 is SEHNR and CDR2 FQNEAQ (reference sequence). This CDR3 contains 14 residues. Trimming at V came to 5 bases and at J to 2 bases, leaving 3 bases not matched to a gene. CDR3 nucleotide sequence: TGTGCCAGCAGCCGACAGGGCGCTGGAAACACCATATATTTT. Translating it yields CASSRQGAGNTIYF.

This clone was recorded only once. This chain joins TRBV5-1 and TRBJ2-3; 9 nucleotides match TRBD2. The CDR3 totals 16 residues. The V gene's germline CDR1 is SGHRS and CDR2 YFSETQ. V was clipped by 4 bases and J by 0 bases; unmatched bases: 6. CDR3 region: CASSEGLAPSTDTQYF. The DNA of the CDR3 is TGCGCCAGCAGCGAGGGACTAGCCCCTAGCACAGATACGCAGTATTTT.

The gene calls are TRBV4-3 and TRBJ1-2, with 7 nucleotides matching TRBD1. V shed 3 bases and J 3 bases; nucleotides not matched to a gene: 4. The CDR3 covers 14 residues. Looked up from germline, CDR1 is LGHNA and CDR2 is YSLEER. The CDR3 nucleotides read TGCGCCAGCAGCCAGCACGACAGGGACTATGGCTACACCTTC. Its translation: CASSQHDRDYGYTF.

This chain uses TRBV11-2 with TRBJ1-2, with 7 bases aligning to TRBD1. The ends lost 6 bases at V and 13 bases at J; junction bases unmatched: 20. CDR3 length: 15 residues. The germline V gene encodes CDR1 SGHAT and CDR2 FQNNGV. The CDR3 region has the DNA TGTGCCAGCAGTAGAAATCCGGGACAGCTAAGTTTCTCCACCTTC. Its protein product is CASSRNPGQLSFSTF. The full variable domain, its missing parts supplied by reference TRBV11-2 and TRBJ1-2, is EAGVAQSPRYKIIEKRQSVAFWCNPISGHATLYWYQQILGQGPKLLIQFQNNGVVDDSQLPKDRFSAERLKGVDSTLKIQPAKLEDSAVYLCASSRNPGQLSFSTFGSGTRLTVV.

This chain uses TRBV29-1 with TRBJ2-5; maybe TRBD1 (6 bases). The V and J ends lost 8 bases and 4 bases respectively, with 14 bases between them. The CDR3 covers 12 residues. CDR1 is SQVTM, CDR2 ANQGSEA, per germline. CDR3 sequence: CSTPQGRETQYF. CDR3 sequence (DNA): TGCAGCACGCCCCAGGGGAGAGAGACCCAGTACTTC. The entire variable domain, with the rest obtained from reference TRBV29-1 and TRBJ2-5, is as follows: SAVISQKPSRDICQRGTSLTIQCQVDSQVTMMFWYRQQPGQSLTLIATANQGSEATYESGFVIDKFPISRPNLTFSTLTVSNMSPEDSSIYLCSTPQGRETQYFGPGTRLLVL.

The V call is TRBV18, the J call TRBJ2-1; 7 bases agree with TRBD1. The CDR3 has 14 amino acids. In germline, CDR1 is KGHSH, CDR2 LQKENI. V lost 3 bases to trimming and J lost 4 bases; unmatched junction nucleotides: 3. This CDR3 reads CASSPGQNYNEQFF. DNA of the CDR3: TGTGCCAGCTCACCGGGACAGAATTACAATGAGCAGTTCTTC.

Concerning this clone: Other DNA sequences within the sample encode an identical CDR3. This chain joins TRBV5-1 and TRBJ1-2; TRBD1 aligns across 8 bases. Germline V gene lookup returns CDR1 SGHRS and CDR2 YFSETQ. Trimming took 3 bases from V and 4 from J; bases not matched to a gene: 2. The CDR3 runs 13 residues. CDR3 DNA sequence: TGCGCCAGCAGCTCCGACAGGGGCTATGGCTACACCTTC. This gives the protein CASSSDRGYGYTF.